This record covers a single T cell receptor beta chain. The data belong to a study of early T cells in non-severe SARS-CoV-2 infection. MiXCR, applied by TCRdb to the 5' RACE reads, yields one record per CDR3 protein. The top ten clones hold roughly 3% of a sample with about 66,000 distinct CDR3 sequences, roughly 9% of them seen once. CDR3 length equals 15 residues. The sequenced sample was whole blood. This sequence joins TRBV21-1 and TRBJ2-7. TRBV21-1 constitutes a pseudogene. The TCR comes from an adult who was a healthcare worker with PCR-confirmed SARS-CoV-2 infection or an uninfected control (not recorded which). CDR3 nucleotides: TGTGCCAGCAGCAAAGATTCGGTCAGAGCCTACGAGCAGTACTTC. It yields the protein CASSKDSVRAYEQYF.